This is a list of T cell receptor beta chains from one sample in a study of Graves' ophthalmopathy and Graves' hyperthyroidism. MiXCR was run by TCRdb on the multiplex PCR reads, yielding one entry per CDR3 protein. The sample holds about 160,000 distinct CDR3 sequences, over 35% seen once. Sequences were obtained from peripheral blood. These receptor sequences come from a woman in her 40s with Graves' ophthalmopathy. CDR3s include the opening cysteine and the closing phenylalanine or tryptophan. The D gene is left open where the match is weak. Clone size is given for some rows only: seen once, a few or many times, or a class if the clone is expanded.

d_call j_call clone_size v_call cdr3_aa cdr3_nt
NA TRBJ2-7 many TRBV6-2/TRBV6-3 CASSDRTTYEQYF TGTGCCAGCAGTGACCGGACTACCTACGAGCAGTACTTC
NA TRBJ1-2 many TRBV5-1 CASSLFGTNYGYTF TGCGCCAGCAGCTTGTTTGGGACGAACTATGGCTACACCTTC
NA TRBJ2-7 many TRBV11-1 CASRPQTASYEQYF TGTGCCAGCAGGCCTCAGACGGCTTCGTACGAGCAGTACTTC
NA TRBJ1-2 many TRBV10-3 CAISESGLYGYTF TGTGCCATCAGTGAGTCGGGGCTATATGGCTACACCTTC
NA TRBJ2-7 NA TRBV28 CASSLRASVHEQYF TGTGCCAGCAGTTTAAGGGCTAGTGTCCACGAGCAGTACTTC
NA TRBJ1-2 many TRBV7-9 CASSFIQDHGYTF TGTGCCAGCAGCTTCATACAGGATCATGGCTACACCTTC
NA TRBJ2-5 NA TRBV20-1 CSARDQTTQYF TGCAGTGCTAGAGACCAAACGACCCAGTACTTC
TRBD2 TRBJ2-5 NA TRBV6-1 CASRPIAGGLETQYF TGTGCCAGCAGGCCAATAGCGGGGGGCCTGGAGACCCAGTACTTC
TRBD1 TRBJ1-2 once TRBV12-3/TRBV12-4 CASSSQGGFNYGYTF TGTGCCAGCAGCTCACAGGGGGGCTTTAACTATGGCTACACCTTC
NA TRBJ1-2 many TRBV5-8 CASSLRGVDYGYTF TGTGCCAGCAGCTTGCGCGGGGTTGACTATGGCTACACCTTC
TRBD1 TRBJ2-7 many TRBV20-1 CSASRQGYEQYF TGCAGTGCTAGTCGACAGGGGTACGAGCAGTACTTC
TRBD1 TRBJ1-6 many TRBV7-3 CASSAAGTGNSPLHF TGTGCCAGCAGCGCGGCCGGGACAGGGAATTCACCCCTCCACTTT
NA TRBJ1-1 NA TRBV7-6 CAGSLGTGAHEAFF TGTGCCGGCAGCTTAGGGACTGGGGCACATGAAGCTTTCTTT
NA TRBJ2-5 NA TRBV15 CATSRDSGAETQYF TGTGCCACCAGCAGAGATTCGGGGGCAGAGACCCAGTACTTC
TRBD2 TRBJ2-7 many TRBV28 CASRSWASGRAREQYF TGTGCCAGCCGATCCTGGGCTAGCGGGAGGGCAAGGGAGCAGTACTTC
NA TRBJ2-5 many TRBV10-3 CAISEPERRGETQYF TGTGCCATCAGTGAGCCGGAACGAAGGGGAGAGACCCAGTACTTC
NA TRBJ2-5 many TRBV11-1 CASSWMGQQETQYF TGTGCCAGCAGCTGGATGGGACAACAAGAGACCCAGTACTTC
NA TRBJ2-5 many TRBV29-1 CSVGRGLQETQYF TGCAGCGTTGGTAGAGGGTTGCAAGAGACCCAGTACTTC
TRBD1 TRBJ1-1 many TRBV20-1 CSASVTGGTEAFF TGCAGTGCTAGTGTAACAGGGGGCACTGAAGCTTTCTTT
NA TRBJ1-4 many TRBV28 CASTFSGLRTNEKLFF TGTGCCAGCACCTTCTCGGGTTTAAGGACTAATGAAAAACTGTTTTTT
NA TRBJ2-7 NA TRBV6-5 CASRYGYEQYF TGTGCCAGCCGGTACGGCTACGAGCAGTACTTC
NA TRBJ2-7 many TRBV6-2/TRBV6-3 CASTEGEYEQYF TGTGCCAGCACTGAGGGCGAATACGAGCAGTACTTC
TRBD1 TRBJ1-1 NA TRBV7-2 CASSQGGIWTEAFF TGTGCCAGCAGCCAGGGGGGGATTTGGACTGAAGCTTTCTTT
NA TRBJ1-5 many TRBV29-1 CSVVLGDNQPQHF TGCAGCGTTGTTTTAGGGGACAATCAGCCCCAGCATTTT
NA TRBJ2-7 many TRBV7-8 CASMEGAREQYF TGTGCCAGCATGGAGGGGGCGAGGGAGCAGTACTTC
TRBD2 TRBJ2-7 NA TRBV20-1 CSASPGLPYEQYF TGCAGTGCTAGTCCGGGACTACCCTACGAGCAGTACTTC
NA TRBJ2-5 few TRBV12-3/TRBV12-4 CASSLAGKETQYF TGTGCCAGCAGTTTAGCAGGGAAGGAGACCCAGTACTTC
NA TRBJ2-7 many TRBV6-1 CASSRSGLSYEQYF TGTGCCAGCAGTAGGTCGGGCCTCTCCTACGAGCAGTACTTC
NA TRBJ1-2 many TRBV7-3 CASSLTGTTGNYGYTF TGTGCCAGCAGCTTGACAGGCACCACAGGAAACTATGGCTACACCTTC
NA TRBJ1-2 many TRBV7-9 CASSWLEGSYGYTF TGTGCCAGCAGCTGGCTAGAGGGTTCTTATGGCTACACCTTC
TRBD1 TRBJ1-1 many TRBV14 CASSRNRGSTEAFF TGTGCCAGCAGCCGAAACAGGGGGAGCACTGAAGCTTTCTTT
NA TRBJ1-3 once TRBV30 CAWSDRGNTIYF TGTGCCTGGAGCGACAGGGGAAACACCATATATTTT
NA TRBJ1-2 many TRBV30 CAWKTGLAGYTF TGTGCCTGGAAAACGGGGTTGGCTGGCTACACCTTC
NA TRBJ1-1 many TRBV6-4 CASSIRANTEAFF TGTGCCAGCAGTATTCGAGCGAACACTGAAGCTTTCTTT
NA TRBJ1-1 once TRBV15 CATSRAKMNTEAFF TGTGCCACCAGCAGAGCCAAGATGAACACTGAAGCTTTCTTT
NA TRBJ2-7 many TRBV9 CASSVDWDTNYEQYF TGTGCCAGCAGCGTAGATTGGGACACGAACTACGAGCAGTACTTC
NA TRBJ1-5 NA TRBV6-2/TRBV6-3 CASSYPGQGQPQHF TGTGCCAGCAGTTACCCAGGACAAGGTCAGCCCCAGCATTTT
NA TRBJ2-7 many TRBV11-2 CASRPRPHPSYEQYF TGTGCCAGCAGACCACGACCCCACCCCTCCTACGAGCAGTACTTC
NA TRBJ1-1 many TRBV27 CASSLSYYTEAFF TGTGCCAGCAGTTTATCCTACTACACTGAAGCTTTCTTT
NA TRBJ1-1 many TRBV9 CASSVLGSGSTEAFF TGTGCCAGCAGCGTATTGGGGAGTGGGAGCACTGAAGCTTTCTTT
TRBD1 TRBJ2-2 many TRBV14 CASSQADRGYTGELFF TGTGCCAGCAGCCAAGCCGACAGGGGATACACCGGGGAGCTGTTTTTT
NA TRBJ1-1 NA TRBV6-1 CASRPGFGNTEAFF TGTGCCAGCAGACCAGGGTTCGGGAACACTGAAGCTTTCTTT
NA TRBJ1-2 NA TRBV6-1 CASSEAHDSPWNGYTF TGTGCCAGCAGTGAAGCGCATGACAGCCCCTGGAATGGCTACACCTTC
NA TRBJ1-6 few TRBV7-2 CASSLGAPPLHF TGTGCCAGCAGCTTAGGCGCTCCACCCCTCCACTTT
TRBD1 TRBJ1-2 NA TRBV12-3/TRBV12-4 CASSHRDRASYGYTF TGTGCCAGCAGTCACCGGGACAGGGCGTCCTATGGCTACACCTTC
NA TRBJ1-3 many TRBV6-2/TRBV6-3 CASRRDGSSGNTIYF TGTGCCAGCAGACGGGACGGATCCTCTGGAAACACCATATATTTT
TRBD1 TRBJ2-7 many TRBV18 CASSPPLGQVVRPSYEQYF TGTGCCAGCTCACCACCGCTTGGACAGGTGGTAAGGCCTTCCTACGAGCAGTACTTC
TRBD2 TRBJ2-7 many TRBV6-5 CASSTPGRDEQYF TGTGCCAGCAGTACACCAGGGAGGGACGAGCAGTACTTC
NA TRBJ1-1 many TRBV4-3 CASSQEGGNTEAFF TGCGCCAGCAGCCAAGAGGGAGGGAACACTGAAGCTTTCTTT
NA TRBJ2-7 many TRBV7-6 CASSLGASARLGEQYF TGTGCCAGCAGCTTAGGAGCTAGCGCGCGCCTGGGAGAGCAGTACTTC
TRBD1 TRBJ2-7 few TRBV28 CASLLSGGYEQYF TGTGCCAGCCTTTTGTCAGGGGGTTACGAGCAGTACTTC
TRBD1 TRBJ1-5 many TRBV5-1 CASSKGTGRDQPQHF TGCGCCAGCAGCAAAGGGACAGGGAGGGATCAGCCCCAGCATTTT
TRBD1 TRBJ2-2 many TRBV6-5 CASSYLGTGENTGELFF TGTGCCAGCAGTTACTTGGGGACAGGGGAAAACACCGGGGAGCTGTTTTTT
TRBD1 TRBJ2-5 many TRBV5-1 CASSYPGQIETQYF TGCGCCAGCAGCTACCCGGGACAGATAGAGACCCAGTACTTC
NA TRBJ2-5 many TRBV6-1 CASSDIQETQYF TGTGCCAGCAGTGACATCCAAGAGACCCAGTACTTC
NA TRBJ2-2 NA TRBV2 CASIGSERTGELFF TGTGCCAGCATAGGTAGCGAGCGAACCGGGGAGCTGTTTTTT
NA TRBJ2-5 NA TRBV12-5 CASGKSQETQYF TGTGCTAGTGGGAAGAGTCAAGAGACCCAGTACTTC
NA TRBJ2-7 NA TRBV7-6 CASSLTDQGYYEQYF TGTGCCAGCAGCCTCACGGACCAGGGGTACTACGAGCAGTACTTC
NA TRBJ1-1 once TRBV12-3/TRBV12-4 CASSLGGSRGTEAFF TGTGCCAGCAGTTTGGGCGGGTCCAGGGGAACTGAAGCTTTCTTT